Below, 14 T cell receptor beta chains from the same sample are listed, as sequenced in a study of T cell changes during pregnancy in multiple sclerosis. Sequencing used immunoSEQ multiplex PCR; TCRdb keeps in-frame clones, though not all of them. The sample includes around 68,000 clones, 91% of them seen just once. The sample here was peripheral blood, taken after pregnancy. These receptors all come from a female donor in good health, enrolled as a control in a pregnancy study.

The rearrangement uses TRBV7-3 and TRBJ2-3; 12 nucleotides line up with TRBD2. The CDR3 runs to 14 residues. Germline values: CDR1 SGHTA, CDR2 FQGTGA. V shed 5 bases and J 8 bases; nucleotides not matched to a gene: 5. The CDR3, as DNA: TGTGCCAGCAGCCCCCTAGCGGGGGGGGGTACGCAGTATTTT. Translating gives CASSPLAGGGTQYF.

This sequence joins TRBV11-1 and TRBJ2-3; 13 bases match TRBD2. Germline V gene lookup returns CDR1 SGHAT and CDR2 FQDESV (reference sequence). The CDR3 has 16 amino acids. Unmatched junction bases numbered 0, after V lost 3 bases and J lost 0 bases. CDR3 loop: CASSLGLAGSTDTQYF. The CDR3 DNA reads TGTGCCAGCAGCTTGGGACTAGCGGGGAGCACAGATACGCAGTATTTT.

This clone came up a few times. The chain is built from TRBV10-1 and TRBJ2-2; tentative D call: TRBD1 (5 bases). V lost 7 bases and J 0 bases, leaving 15 bases between the germline ends. The CDR3 spans 16 residues. Germline V gene lookup returns CDR1 WNHNN and CDR2 SYGVQD (reference sequence). The CDR3 coding sequence is TGCGCCAGCAACCCTGACAGAATCACGAACACCGGGGAGCTGTTTTTT. The encoded protein is CASNPDRITNTGELFF.

The gene calls are TRBV5-1 and TRBJ2-1; 13 bases map to TRBD2. V shed 3 bases, J shed 4 bases, and the junction held 7 bases outside the gene matches. The CDR3 contains 17 residues. Germline V gene data show CDR1 as SGHRS and CDR2 as YFSETQ. The CDR3 DNA reads TGCGCCAGCAGCTGGGCGGGACTAGCGGGGCCTTACAATGAGCAGTTCTTC. Translated: CASSWAGLAGPYNEQFF. The full variable domain, rest sourced from reference TRBV5-1 and TRBJ2-1, is KAGVTQTPRYLIKTRGQQVTLSCSPISGHRSVSWYQQTPGQGLQFLFEYFSETQRNKGNFPGRFSGRQFSNSRSEMNVSTLELGDSALYLCASSWAGLAGPYNEQFFGPGTRLTVL.

V usage is TRBV5-1 and J usage is TRBJ2-5, with TRBD2 matching over 14 bases. Germline CDR1 and CDR2: SGHRS and YFSETQ. The CDR3 length is 15 residues. V lost 6 bases, J lost 2 bases, and 3 bases stayed unmatched. CDR3: CASKGLAGAQETQYF. The DNA for the CDR3 is TGCGCCAGCAAGGGACTAGCGGGGGCACAAGAGACCCAGTACTTC.

This clone was observed a single time. The chain links TRBV6-1 to TRBJ2-1; 9 bases are a match to TRBD2. This CDR3 has 15 amino acids. CDR1 and CDR2 from the germline V gene are MNHNS and SASEGT. J was trimmed by 6 bases and V by 2 bases; bases with no gene match: 5. The CDR3 nucleotides are TGTGCCAGCAGTGAACCCCGACTAGCGGTCAATGAGCAGTTCTTC. It encodes CASSEPRLAVNEQFF.

The table lists this clone with a few counts. The chain has TRBV11-2 and TRBJ2-3; the match to TRBD1 covers 9 bases. CDR1 is SGHAT and CDR2 is FQNNGV in the germline V gene. The V gene end was trimmed by 4 bases and the J gene end by 0 bases; junction bases not matched to a gene: 5. CDR3 length: 16 amino acids. CDR3 amino acids: CASSSGTGRSTDTQYF. The CDR3 nucleotides are TGTGCCAGCAGCTCCGGGACAGGGCGCAGCACAGATACGCAGTATTTT.

The gene calls are TRBV9 and TRBJ2-3; 7 positions agree with TRBD1. Germline V gives CDR1 SGDLS, CDR2 YYNGEE. With V trimmed by 0 bases and J by 4 bases, 5 bases remained unmatched. This CDR3 is 15 amino acids long. This CDR3 is CASSVEMGQPDTQYF. The CDR3 coding sequence is TGTGCCAGCAGCGTAGAAATGGGACAGCCAGATACGCAGTATTTT.

In DNA form, the CDR3 reads TGTGCCAGCAGGGTAAACAGGGGTAATTCACCCCTCCACTTT. Translated, it gives CASRVNRGNSPLHF. The rearrangement uses TRBV6-5 and TRBJ1-6; TRBD1 aligns across 7 bases. Trimming at V came to 6 bases and at J to 6 bases, leaving 5 bases not matched to a gene. The CDR3 is 14 residues long. CDR1 MNHEY and CDR2 SVGAGI come from the germline V gene.

The genes are TRBV27 and TRBJ1-2, with a weak D call TRBD1 (5 bases). The V gene's germline CDR1 is MNHEY and CDR2 SMNVEV (reference sequence). The CDR3 sequence is 12 residues long. The V and J ends lost 5 bases and 6 bases respectively, with 10 bases between them. CDR3 DNA: TGTGCCAGCAGTACCCCGGGGGATGGCTACACCTTC. Translated, it gives CASSTPGDGYTF.

The chain links TRBV6-1 to TRBJ2-1; 13 nucleotides align to TRBD2. Trimming took 6 bases from V and 12 from J; bases not matched to a gene: 11. The CDR3 extends over 15 amino acids. CDR1 and CDR2 (germline): MNHNS, SASEGT. The DNA for the CDR3 is TGTGCCAGCAGGACCACTAGCGGGGGGGGTATTGTGCAGTTCTTC. It specifies CASRTTSGGGIVQFF.

V usage is TRBV5-6 and J usage is TRBJ1-4; 7 bases align to TRBD1. Germline values: CDR1 SGHDT, CDR2 YYEEEE. CDR3 length: 15 amino acids. The V gene end was trimmed by 3 bases and the J gene end by 5 bases; junction bases not matched to a gene: 7. CDR3 sequence (DNA): TGTGCCAGCAGCTACACAGGGGTGCCCAATGAAAAACTGTTTTTT. It is translated as CASSYTGVPNEKLFF.

As to this clone: Other nucleotide sequences in the sample specify the same CDR3. The rearrangement links TRBV2 to TRBJ1-1, with 8 positions matching TRBD1. The CDR3 sequence is 13 residues long. Germline lookup yields CDR1 SNHLY and CDR2 FYNNEI. After removal of 6 bases from V and 3 bases from J, the junction contained 3 bases not matched to a gene. The CDR3 DNA is TGTGCCAGCAGCCCGACAGGGGACACTGAAGCTTTCTTT. Translating it yields CASSPTGDTEAFF.

The genes are TRBV11-3 and TRBJ1-1; TRBD1 is a possible D gene (5 bases). The CDR3 consists of 12 residues. The V gene lost 3 bases and the J gene lost 11 bases, with 13 bases spanning the gap. The germline gives CDR1 SGHNT, CDR2 YENEEA. CDR3 DNA sequence: TGTGCCAGCAGCTTTGACAGCGATAAGGCTTTCTTT. Protein product: CASSFDSDKAFF.